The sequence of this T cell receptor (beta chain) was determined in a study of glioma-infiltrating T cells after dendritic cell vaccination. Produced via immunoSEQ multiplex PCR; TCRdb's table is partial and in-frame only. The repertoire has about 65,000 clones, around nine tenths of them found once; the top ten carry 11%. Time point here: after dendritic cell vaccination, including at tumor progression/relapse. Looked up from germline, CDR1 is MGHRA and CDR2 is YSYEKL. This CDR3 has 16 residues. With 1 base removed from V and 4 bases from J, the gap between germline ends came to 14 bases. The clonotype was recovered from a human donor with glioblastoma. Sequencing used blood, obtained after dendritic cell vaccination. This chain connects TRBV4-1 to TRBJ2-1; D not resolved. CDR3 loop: CASSQVPTGRYNEQFF. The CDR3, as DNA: TGCGCCAGCAGCCAAGTCCCTACGGGTCGATACAATGAGCAGTTCTTC.